The rows below give T cell receptor beta chains drawn from one sample of a study of shared clonotypes between healthy human individuals. Measured with immunoSEQ multiplex PCR; TCRdb has only the in-frame clones, and not every one. The sample contains some 2.1 million clones, about 95% of which appear only once. The sample was naive CD8+ T cells sorted from blood. The receptors shown here come from a man younger than 30 in good health. The CDR3 runs from the conserved cysteine through the conserved F or W. Fields, in order: D gene, clone size, V gene, J gene, CDR3 protein, CDR3 DNA. D genes are given only for firm matches. Size values are once, few and many counts, or a class for expanded clones, and some rows have none.

>.|.|TRBV4-1|TRBJ1-2
CASSQFLGFNYGYTF
TGCGCCAGCAGCCAATTTTTGGGCTTTAACTATGGCTACACCTTC
>TRBD1|.|TRBV6-5|TRBJ1-2
CASSYQRDSYGYTF
TGTGCCAGCAGTTACCAGAGGGACAGCTATGGCTACACCTTC
>.|.|TRBV6-6|TRBJ2-1
CASSSDPAYNEQFF
TGTGCCAGCAGCTCGGACCCGGCATACAATGAGCAGTTCTTC
>.|few|TRBV20-1|TRBJ1-5
CSARDQAEGHF
TGCAGTGCTAGAGATCAAGCAGAGGGGCATTTT
>.|.|TRBV27|TRBJ2-5
CASSFGGEAETQYF
TGTGCCAGCAGTTTTGGCGGGGAGGCAGAGACCCAGTACTTC
>TRBD2|.|TRBV7-9|TRBJ2-1
CASSLIAGSSYNEQFF
TGTGCCAGCAGCTTAATAGCGGGGAGCTCCTACAATGAGCAGTTCTTC
>TRBD1|.|TRBV13|TRBJ1-2
CASSPPDRDGGYTF
TGTGCCAGCAGCCCACCGGACAGGGACGGAGGCTACACCTTC
>TRBD2|.|TRBV13|TRBJ2-5
CASSLGLAGKQETQYF
TGTGCCAGCAGCTTAGGCCTAGCGGGGAAGCAAGAGACCCAGTACTTC
>.|.|TRBV10-2|TRBJ1-3
CASSPLTGSGNTIYF
TGCGCCAGCAGCCCCCTAACTGGTTCTGGAAACACCATATATTTT
>.|.|TRBV6-1|TRBJ1-2
CATHYGLGTWGYTF
TGTGCCACCCACTACGGGCTCGGGACGTGGGGCTACACCTTC
>TRBD1|.|TRBV5-1|TRBJ1-2
CASSPGTGGGYTF
TGCGCCAGCAGCCCAGGGACAGGGGGTGGCTACACCTTC
>TRBD2|once|TRBV5-4|TRBJ2-3
CASSKWDWREDTQYF
TGTGCCAGCAGCAAATGGGACTGGCGGGAGGATACGCAGTATTTT
>.|.|TRBV10-3|TRBJ2-5
CAIREIIGDGTQYF
TGTGCCATCAGGGAGATTATTGGCGATGGGACCCAGTACTTC